The 25 T cell receptor beta chains reported below all come from one sample, sequenced in a study of somatic mutations in cytotoxic T cells in rheumatoid arthritis (dated by TCRdb to 2015 to 2018). Receptors were amplified or captured by the immunoSEQ multiplex PCR assay. TCRdb mirrors the immuneACCESS table, restricted to in-frame sequences. Some clones are absent from its copies; in checked studies, under half trace to an unresolved V gene, and the reason for the others is unknown. The sample data list some 7,900 clones, and about 70% of these were observed just once. The top ten hold more than 15% of the sample. The sequenced sample consisted of CD8+ T cells sorted from blood. These receptors originate from an adult with rheumatoid arthritis.

This clone was picked up one time. The CDR3 DNA follows: TGTGCCAGCAGCCAAGGTTGGGGCTTGCAAAACATTCAGTACTTC. This sequence encodes CASSQGWGLQNIQYF. V is TRBV14 and J is TRBJ2-4, with a weak D call TRBD1 (5 bases). The V end lost 1 base, the J end lost 5 bases, and 12 bases lay between the germline ends. The CDR3 runs to 15 residues. Germline V gene data show CDR1 as SGHDN and CDR2 as FVKESK.

The V call is TRBV19, the J call TRBJ2-7, with D tentatively TRBD2 (6 bases). V was pared by 4 bases and J by 7 bases, with 8 bases between. Germline CDR1 is LNHDA and CDR2 is SQIVND (reference sequence). The CDR3 length is 11 residues. The CDR3 reads CASSSGGEQYF. The CDR3 nucleotides read TGTGCCAGTAGTAGTGGAGGGGAGCAGTACTTC.

J is TRBJ2-5 and V is TRBV30; no clear D. The last part of the DNA fits TRBJ2-7 better; the J call may be wrong. In germline, CDR1 is GTSNPN, CDR2 SVGIG (reference sequence). The CDR3 runs to 12 residues. The CDR3 DNA is TGTGCCTGGAGTGTACCAGGTCGCGAGCAGTACTTC. Protein product: CAWSVPGREQYF.

V gene TRBV7-9 combines with J gene TRBJ1-4, with TRBD1 matching 12 bases. Per germline, CDR1 SEHNR and CDR2 FQNEAQ (reference sequence). CDR3 length: 15 residues. V gave up 3 bases and J gave up 5 bases; unmatched junction bases: 1. The CDR3 region is CASSFGTGGNEKLFF. CDR3 sequence (DNA): TGTGCCAGCAGCTTTGGGACAGGGGGCAATGAAAAACTGTTTTTT.

This chain joins TRBV23-1 and TRBJ2-7; the D gene is possibly TRBD2 (5 bases). TRBV23-1 is identified as an open reading frame with a role that is uncertain. The CDR3 consists of 13 residues. The ends were cut back, 9 bases at V and 4 bases at J, with 16 bases in the middle. In nucleotides, the CDR3 is TGCGCCAGAGCAGTTAGAGGGCCTTACGAGCAGTACTTC. Translation: CARAVRGPYEQYF.

The chain has TRBV4-3 and TRBJ1-6; 12 positions agree with TRBD1. The length of the CDR3 is 19 residues. The V gene's germline CDR1 is LGHNA and CDR2 YSLEER. V lost 3 bases, J lost 9 bases, and 15 bases stayed unmatched. The CDR3 spells CASSHRRGQGAGGGSPLHF. The DNA of the CDR3 is TGCGCCAGCAGCCATCGAAGGGGACAGGGGGCGGGTGGGGGTTCACCCCTCCACTTT.

J is TRBJ2-1 and V is TRBV6-5; D not resolved. Germline CDR1 reads MNHEY; CDR2 reads SVGAGI. V lost 0 bases, J lost 5 bases, and 2 bases lay in between. The CDR3 loop spans 12 amino acids. The CDR3 loop reads CASSYSNNEQFF. CDR3 bases: TGTGCCAGCAGTTACTCAAACAATGAGCAGTTCTTC.

The chain uses TRBV29-1 and TRBJ2-3; 7 bases are a match to TRBD1. The V gene's germline CDR1 is SQVTM and CDR2 ANQGSEA. The CDR3 covers 16 residues. Losses at the gene ends were 1 base for V and 2 bases for J; bases not matched to a gene: 9. The CDR3 DNA reads as TGCAGCGTTGAAGGTGTCCTGACAGGGAACACAGATACGCAGTATTTT. Translating it yields CSVEGVLTGNTDTQYF.

The chain employs TRBV7-2 and TRBJ1-3, with D uncertain. This CDR3 is built from 13 residues. The germline V and J ends were trimmed by 1 base and 6 bases, with 7 bases remaining between them. Germline V gene sequence: CDR1 SGHTA, CDR2 FQGNSA. The CDR3 region has the DNA TGTGCCAGCAGCTTAGGCCTTGCAAACACCATATATTTT. Residues: CASSLGLANTIYF.

This chain joins TRBV14 and TRBJ2-7; 9 bases are shared with TRBD1. The germline V gene encodes CDR1 SGHDN and CDR2 FVKESK. The V segment lost 3 bases and the J segment 5 bases; nucleotides outside the gene matches: 8. The CDR3 has 15 residues. For the CDR3, the DNA is TGTGCCAGCAGCCATGCACCGGACAGGGGTCACGAGCAGTACTTC. Translation gives CASSHAPDRGHEQYF.

The V and J genes are TRBV6-5 and TRBJ1-6, with TRBD1 identical over 7 bases. The CDR3 totals 15 residues. Germline V gives CDR1 MNHEY, CDR2 SVGAGI. V lost 4 bases, J lost 7 bases, and 7 bases stayed unmatched. The CDR3 coding sequence is TGTGCCAGCAGTTCCATCAGGGGGTGGAATTCACCCCTCCACTTT. It yields the protein CASSSIRGWNSPLHF.

A few counts support this clone. The chain employs TRBV27 and TRBJ2-7; the D gene is possibly TRBD2 (6 bases). CDR1 is MNHEY, CDR2 SMNVEV, per germline (reference sequence). The CDR3 spans 12 residues. With 5 bases removed from V and 3 bases from J, the gap between germline ends came to 8 bases. CDR3: CASSPDYYEQYF. CDR3 sequence (DNA): TGTGCCAGCAGTCCGGACTACTACGAGCAGTACTTC.

The chain is built from TRBV7-2 and TRBJ2-3; D gene uncertain. The CDR3 loop spans 12 amino acids. Trimming removed 5 bases at V and 3 bases at J, with 6 bases between. Per germline, CDR1 SGHTA and CDR2 FQGNSA. The CDR3 region has the DNA TGTGCCAGCAGCCGACCGACAGATACGCAGTATTTT. Translation gives CASSRPTDTQYF.

This sequence joins TRBV19 and TRBJ2-1; D not certain. The ends were cut back, 2 bases at V and 3 bases at J, with 8 bases in the middle. The germline V gene has CDR1 LNHDA and CDR2 SQIVND (reference sequence). There are 14 residues in the CDR3. The CDR3 nucleotides read TGTGCCAGTAGTATAATAGCAAACTACAATGAGCAGTTCTTC. Its translation is CASSIIANYNEQFF.

V and J are TRBV15 and TRBJ2-3; 8 bases map to TRBD1. CDR1 is LNHNV and CDR2 is YYDKDF in the germline V gene (reference sequence). The CDR3 consists of 17 residues. With 3 bases clipped from V and 0 bases from J, the junction kept 8 bases outside the gene matches. The CDR3 sequence: CATSRDGQGRSTDTQYF. CDR3 coding DNA: TGTGCCACCAGCAGGGACGGACAGGGAAGAAGCACAGATACGCAGTATTTT. Full variable domain (missing parts from reference TRBV15 and TRBJ2-3): DAMVIQNPRYQVTQFGKPVTLSCSQTLNHNVMYWYQQKSSQAPKLLFHYYDKDFNNEADTPDNFQSRRPNTSFCFLDIRSPGLGDTAMYLCATSRDGQGRSTDTQYFGPGTRLTVL.

CDR3 nucleotides: TGTGCCAGCAGCAAGGGGGACGGGTTTGGCCGGGAGACCCAGTACTTC. Translating gives CASSKGDGFGRETQYF. The chain joins TRBV7-8 to TRBJ2-5; possible D gene TRBD1, 6 bases. This CDR3 has 16 amino acids. Germline V CDR1 and CDR2: SGHVS, FQNEAQ. V was trimmed by 5 bases and J by 5 bases, leaving 21 bases between them. The variable domain in full, with the rest retrieved from reference TRBV7-8 and TRBJ2-5, is GAGVSQSPRYKVAKRGQDVALRCDPISGHVSLFWYQQALGQGPEFLTYFQNEAQLDKSGLPSDRFFAERPEGSVSTLKIQRTQQEDSAVYLCASSKGDGFGRETQYFGPGTRLLVL.

The rearrangement uses TRBV5-1 and TRBJ2-3; 7 bases match TRBD1. Germline CDR1 SGHRS, CDR2 YFSETQ. This CDR3 spans 18 amino acids. The V segment lost 4 bases and the J segment 8 bases; nucleotides outside the gene matches: 22. CDR3 sequence: CASSLLQGTAIIPPTQYF. The CDR3 DNA is TGCGCCAGCAGCCTCCTCCAAGGGACAGCAATCATCCCCCCTACGCAGTATTTT.

The rearrangement joins TRBV25-1 to TRBJ2-5; no clear D. Trimming stripped 7 bases from V and 2 bases from J, with 11 bases between. CDR3 length: 13 residues. Germline values: CDR1 MGHDK, CDR2 SYGVNS. CDR3 protein: CASKEPVQETQYF. CDR3 nucleotide sequence: TGTGCCAGCAAAGAGCCAGTGCAAGAGACCCAGTACTTC.

This clone is deemed medium-sized. The rearrangement uses TRBV7-3 and TRBJ2-7; 8 bases are shared with TRBD2. Germline assignment: CDR1 SGHTA and CDR2 FQGTGA. The J segment lost 3 bases and the V segment lost 0 bases, leaving 1 base of the junction unmatched. This CDR3 spans 14 amino acids. CDR3 bases: TGTGCCAGCAGCTTAACAGCGGGAGACTACGAGCAGTACTTC. This codes for CASSLTAGDYEQYF.

The rearrangement links TRBV7-9 to TRBJ2-7; D gene ambiguous. The V gene's germline CDR1 is SEHNR and CDR2 FQNEAQ (reference sequence). The CDR3 is 18 residues long. Trimming left V 1 base short and J 4 bases short, with 23 bases between. CDR3 coding DNA: TGTGCCAGCAGCTTAGGTAGATCGATCAACTCGGGTCCGTACGAGCAGTACTTC. Amino acid sequence: CASSLGRSINSGPYEQYF.

The V and J genes are TRBV4-3 and TRBJ1-4; 9 bases line up with TRBD1. The CDR3 runs to 17 residues. V trimming: 0 bases; J trimming: 6 bases; junction bases outside the gene matches: 8. From germline, CDR1 is LGHNA and CDR2 YSLEER. CDR3 nucleotide sequence: TGCGCCAGCAGCCAAGATACCCCGGGACAGGGATATGAAAAACTGTTTTTT. Translation gives CASSQDTPGQGYEKLFF.

In its sample, this clone was seen a few times. The same CDR3 also results from other DNA sequences found in this sample. CDR3 nucleotide sequence: TGCGCCAGCAGCCAAGGCTTTAGCGGGGAAGGAGAGACCCAGTACTTC. As protein: CASSQGFSGEGETQYF. The chain joins TRBV4-1 to TRBJ2-5; 8 bases agree with TRBD2. Germline CDR1 and CDR2: MGHRA and YSYEKL. This CDR3 comprises 16 residues. J lost 4 bases, V lost 1 base, and 8 bases had no gene match.

The chain recombines TRBV4-3 with TRBJ2-7, with unresolved D. The CDR3 has 12 residues. Germline V CDR1 and CDR2: LGHNA, YSLEER. Trimming cost V 3 bases and J 0 bases, with 3 bases left between them. The CDR3 bases are TGCGCCAGCAGCCAGGGCTCCTACGAGCAGTACTTC. This translates into CASSQGSYEQYF.

This chain links TRBV27 with TRBJ2-2; 11 positions agree with TRBD2. Germline CDR1 MNHEY, CDR2 SMNVEV (reference sequence). The CDR3 length is 15 residues. V lost 2 bases and J lost 4; bases outside the gene matches: 0. This CDR3 reads CASSLGTSGTGELFF. As DNA, the CDR3 is TGTGCCAGCAGTTTAGGGACTAGCGGCACCGGGGAGCTGTTTTTT.

A few counts support this clone. The V call is TRBV28, the J call TRBJ2-2, with a possible D match to TRBD2 (5 bases). V shed 6 bases and J shed 1 base, with 6 bases lying between them. Germline-derived CDR1 and CDR2 are MDHEN and SYDVKM. This CDR3 contains 13 residues. CDR3 region: CASSGMNTGELFF. The CDR3 coding sequence is TGTGCCAGCAGCGGGATGAACACCGGGGAGCTGTTTTTT.